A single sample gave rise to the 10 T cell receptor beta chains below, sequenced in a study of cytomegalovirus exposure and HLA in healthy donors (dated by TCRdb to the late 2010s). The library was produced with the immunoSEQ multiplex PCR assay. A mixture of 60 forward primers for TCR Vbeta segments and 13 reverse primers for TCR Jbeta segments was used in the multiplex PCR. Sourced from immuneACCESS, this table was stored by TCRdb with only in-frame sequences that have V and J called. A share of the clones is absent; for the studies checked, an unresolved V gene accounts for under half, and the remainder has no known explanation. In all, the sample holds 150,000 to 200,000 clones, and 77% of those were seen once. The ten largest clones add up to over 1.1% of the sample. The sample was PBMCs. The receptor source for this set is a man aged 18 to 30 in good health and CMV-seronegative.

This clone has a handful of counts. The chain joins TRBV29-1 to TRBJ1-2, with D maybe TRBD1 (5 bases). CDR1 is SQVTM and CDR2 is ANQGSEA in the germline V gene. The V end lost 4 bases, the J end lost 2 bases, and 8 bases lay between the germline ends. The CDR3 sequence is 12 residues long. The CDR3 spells CSVVRGNYGYTF. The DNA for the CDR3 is TGCAGCGTTGTTCGGGGGAACTATGGCTACACCTTC.

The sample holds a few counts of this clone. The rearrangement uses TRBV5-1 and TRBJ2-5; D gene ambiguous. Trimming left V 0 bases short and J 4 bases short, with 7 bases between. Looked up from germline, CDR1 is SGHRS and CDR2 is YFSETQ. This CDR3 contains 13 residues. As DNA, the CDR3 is TGCGCCAGCAGCTTGGACTCAAGAGAGACCCAGTACTTC. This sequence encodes CASSLDSRETQYF. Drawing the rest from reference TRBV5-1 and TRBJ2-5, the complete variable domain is KAGVTQTPRYLIKTRGQQVTLSCSPISGHRSVSWYQQTPGQGLQFLFEYFSETQRNKGNFPGRFSGRQFSNSRSEMNVSTLELGDSALYLCASSLDSRETQYFGPGTRLLVL.

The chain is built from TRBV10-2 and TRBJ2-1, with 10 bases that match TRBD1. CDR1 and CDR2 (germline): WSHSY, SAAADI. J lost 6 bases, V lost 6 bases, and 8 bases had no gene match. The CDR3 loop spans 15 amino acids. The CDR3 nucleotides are TGCGCCAGCAGCGAAGGACAGGGGGTTCTCAATGAGCAGTTCTTC. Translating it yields CASSEGQGVLNEQFF.

CDR3 region: CAWSVGVFGGGERAFF. CDR3 nucleotides: TGTGCCTGGAGTGTAGGGGTGTTTGGAGGGGGCGAAAGAGCTTTCTTT. The chain carries TRBV30 and TRBJ1-1, with TRBD1 identical over 7 bases. The CDR3 covers 16 residues. V lost 0 bases and J lost 10; bases outside the gene matches: 17. Germline lookup yields CDR1 GTSNPN and CDR2 SVGIG (reference sequence).

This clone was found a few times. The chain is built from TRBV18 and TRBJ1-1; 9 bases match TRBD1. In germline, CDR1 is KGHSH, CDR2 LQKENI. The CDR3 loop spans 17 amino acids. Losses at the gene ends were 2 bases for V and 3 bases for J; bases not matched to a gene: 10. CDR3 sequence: CASSPGTGRFVDTEAFF. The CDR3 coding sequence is TGTGCCAGCTCACCAGGGACAGGGCGGTTCGTGGACACTGAAGCTTTCTTT.

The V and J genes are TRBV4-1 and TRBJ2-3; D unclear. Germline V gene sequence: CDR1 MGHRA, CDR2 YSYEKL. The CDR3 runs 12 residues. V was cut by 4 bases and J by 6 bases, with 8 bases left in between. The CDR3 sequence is CASSLIGDTQYF. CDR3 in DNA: TGCGCCAGCAGCCTCATTGGCGATACGCAGTATTTT.

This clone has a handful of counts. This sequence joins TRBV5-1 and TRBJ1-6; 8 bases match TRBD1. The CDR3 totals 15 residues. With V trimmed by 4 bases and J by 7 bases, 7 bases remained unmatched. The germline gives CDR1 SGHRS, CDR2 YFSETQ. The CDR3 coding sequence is TGCGCCAGCAGCGATGCTCAGGGGGCGAATTCACCCCTCCACTTT. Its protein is CASSDAQGANSPLHF.

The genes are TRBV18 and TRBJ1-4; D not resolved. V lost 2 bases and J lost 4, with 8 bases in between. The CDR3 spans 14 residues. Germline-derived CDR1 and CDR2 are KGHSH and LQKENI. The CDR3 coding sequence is TGTGCCAGCTCACCAGGAGGGCTTAATGAAAAACTGTTTTTT. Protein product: CASSPGGLNEKLFF.

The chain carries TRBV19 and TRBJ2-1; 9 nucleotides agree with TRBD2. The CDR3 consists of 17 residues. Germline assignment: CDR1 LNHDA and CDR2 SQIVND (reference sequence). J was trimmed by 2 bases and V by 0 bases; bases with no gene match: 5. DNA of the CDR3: TGTGCCAGTAGTATAGATATGGCTAGCGGGACCTACAATGAGCAGTTCTTC. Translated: CASSIDMASGTYNEQFF.

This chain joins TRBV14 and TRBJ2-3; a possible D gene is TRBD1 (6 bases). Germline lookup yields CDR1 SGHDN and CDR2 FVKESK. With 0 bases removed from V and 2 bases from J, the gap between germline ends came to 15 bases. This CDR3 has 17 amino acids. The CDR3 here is CASSQEGAALYTDTQYF. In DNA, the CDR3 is TGTGCCAGCAGCCAAGAGGGGGCGGCGCTCTACACAGATACGCAGTATTTT.